This T cell receptor beta chain was sequenced for a study of cytomegalovirus exposure and HLA in healthy donors. Study-wide points: The dataset shows that most TCR sequences were rare, while some public TCRs occurred in many donors.

The CDR3 totals 13 residues. The V gene lost 2 bases and the J gene lost 4 bases, with 10 bases spanning the gap. Germline V gene sequence: CDR1 GTSNPN, CDR2 SVGIG (reference sequence). With 60 Vbeta and 13 Jbeta primers, the PCR was carried out. Under the authors' procedure: Later work found about 80 million unique TCR beta chains, with about 10 million shared. This table comes from immunoSEQ multiplex PCR, and its TCRdb copy is limited to in-frame clones, with some not included. That table is the source of V, J and clone size, and D and trimming were worked out from the DNA. The sample includes under 90,000 clones, roughly 73% seen only once; the top ten take approximately 2.1%. As regards this clone: The antigen is unknown.

The specimen was PBMCs. The chain recombines TRBV30 with TRBJ2-3, with D hard to call. This clonotype was sampled from a man aged 40-49 years in good health and CMV-seronegative. The CDR3 is CAWSRGIPDTQYF. In DNA, the CDR3 is TGTGCCTGGAGTAGAGGTATCCCAGATACGCAGTATTTT. The complete variable domain, with remaining parts taken from reference TRBV30 and TRBJ2-3, reads SQTIHQWPATLVQPVGSPLSLECTVEGTSNPNLYWYRQAAGRGLQLLFYSVGIGQISSEVPQNLSASRPQDRQFILSSKKLLLSDSGFYLCAWSRGIPDTQYFGPGTRLTVL.